This entry is about one TCR beta chain. Its target is not known. The CDR3 runs 17 residues. This entry comes from a study of glioma-infiltrating T cells after dendritic cell vaccination. Study information: The vaccine used monocyte-derived dendritic cells pulsed overnight with autologous tumor lysate.

Study findings and constraints: Higher pretreatment TIL content predicted longer progression-free time and survival. No direct clonality-survival link was found; a diverse polyclonal response may matter.

The PCR used 60 V beta and 13 J beta primers. Sequencing was performed with immunoSEQ multiplex PCR; in TCRdb, only in-frame clones are kept and a portion is missing. The sample comprises almost 65,000 clones, roughly 80% of which are singletons, and 7% to 10% rests with the top ten. V usage is TRBV1 and J usage is TRBJ1-1; the table names TRBD1, a call not compared with the DNA. TRBV1 is shown as a pseudogene. This TCR was recovered from a human donor with glioblastoma. The source was blood, collected before dendritic cell vaccination. The CDR3 loop reads CTSSQAQGPLFNTEAFF. For the CDR3, the DNA is TGCACCAGCAGCCAAGCCCAGGGGCCTCTCTTTAACACTGAAGCTTTCTTT.